A single sample is the source of the 7 T cell receptor beta chains below, sequenced in a study of T cells in localized non-small cell lung cancer. The method was immunoSEQ multiplex PCR; TCRdb's version includes in-frame clones alone and lacks a portion of them. The data show approximately 88,000 clones, around 90% seen once. The sample here was PBMCs, taken before any cancer treatment. Source of these receptors: a woman aged 40 to 75 with stage II squamous cell lung carcinoma.

The chain joins TRBV19 to TRBJ2-5; 7 bases are a match to TRBD2. Germline V CDR1 and CDR2: LNHDA, SQIVND (reference sequence). There are 15 residues in the CDR3. The V and J ends lost 6 bases and 1 base, in that order; junction bases with no gene match: 8. CDR3 sequence reads: CASRKGAGPQETQYF. DNA of the CDR3: TGTGCCAGTAGAAAAGGAGCGGGACCCCAAGAGACCCAGTACTTC.

The chain recombines TRBV6-5 with TRBJ2-7; 10 bases match TRBD1. The CDR3 has 15 amino acids. Germline V gene sequence: CDR1 MNHEY, CDR2 SVGAGI. The trim removed 7 bases at V and 4 bases at J, leaving 10 bases unmatched. The DNA of the CDR3 is TGTGCCAGCAAAAAAGGTGGGACAGGGGTGTACGAGCAGTACTTC. It encodes CASKKGGTGVYEQYF.

This chain links TRBV28 with TRBJ1-6, with D perhaps matching TRBD1 (5 bases). The V and J ends lost 7 bases and 2 bases respectively, with 12 bases between them. The CDR3 loop spans 15 amino acids. Germline CDR1 reads MDHEN; CDR2 reads SYDVKM. CDR3 region: CASTRGDPYNSPLHF. The CDR3 DNA reads as TGTGCCAGCACACGAGGGGACCCCTATAATTCACCCCTCCACTTT.

The chain carries TRBV6-5 and TRBJ1-3; D not certain. CDR3 length: 13 amino acids. Trimming removed 4 bases from V and 3 bases from J, with 7 bases in between. Germline CDR1 reads MNHEY; CDR2 reads SVGAGI. CDR3: CASSSRVGNTIYF. CDR3 DNA: TGTGCCAGCAGTTCCAGAGTTGGAAACACCATATATTTT.

The J gene is TRBJ2-1, the V gene TRBV11-1; 7 nucleotides match TRBD1. The CDR3 consists of 16 residues. Trimming took 6 bases from V and 1 from J; bases not matched to a gene: 9. CDR1 and CDR2 (germline): SGHAT, FQDESV (reference sequence). The CDR3 reads CASRGQESNSYNEQFF. The CDR3 DNA is TGTGCCAGCAGAGGACAGGAATCGAATTCCTACAATGAGCAGTTCTTC.

This sequence joins TRBV5-6 and TRBJ2-1; 8 nucleotides line up with TRBD1. With 0 bases clipped from V and 7 bases from J, the junction kept 9 bases outside the gene matches. CDR1 and CDR2 from the germline V gene are SGHDT and YYEEEE. This CDR3 region has 16 residues. CDR3 loop: CASSLDGDRGGNEQFF. The CDR3 DNA reads as TGTGCCAGCAGCTTGGACGGCGACAGGGGTGGAAATGAGCAGTTCTTC.

The rearrangement links TRBV6-4 to TRBJ2-1; 8 bases map to TRBD2. Trimming cost V 2 bases and J 8 bases; bases outside gene matches: 11. Per the germline V gene, CDR1 is MRHNA and CDR2 is SNTAGT. The CDR3 runs 16 residues. The CDR3 spells CASSDRAGERVYEQFF. The CDR3 bases are TGTGCCAGCAGTGACCGAGCGGGAGAAAGGGTATATGAGCAGTTCTTC.